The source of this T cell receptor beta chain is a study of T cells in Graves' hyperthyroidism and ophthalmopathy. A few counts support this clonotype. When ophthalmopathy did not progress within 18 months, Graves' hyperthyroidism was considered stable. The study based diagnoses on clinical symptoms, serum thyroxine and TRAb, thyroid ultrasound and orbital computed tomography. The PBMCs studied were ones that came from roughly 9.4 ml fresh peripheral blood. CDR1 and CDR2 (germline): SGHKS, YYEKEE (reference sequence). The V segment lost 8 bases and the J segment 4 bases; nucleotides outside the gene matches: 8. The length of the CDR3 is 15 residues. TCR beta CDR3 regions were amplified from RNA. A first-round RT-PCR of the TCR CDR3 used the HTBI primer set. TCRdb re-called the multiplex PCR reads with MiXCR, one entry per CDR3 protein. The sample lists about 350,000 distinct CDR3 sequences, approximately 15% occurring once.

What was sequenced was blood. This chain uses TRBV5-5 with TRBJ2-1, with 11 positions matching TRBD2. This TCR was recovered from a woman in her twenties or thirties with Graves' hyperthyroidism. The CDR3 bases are TGTGCCAGTGGAGTGGTAGCGGGAGGGTACAATGAGCAGTTCTTC. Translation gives CASGVVAGGYNEQFF.